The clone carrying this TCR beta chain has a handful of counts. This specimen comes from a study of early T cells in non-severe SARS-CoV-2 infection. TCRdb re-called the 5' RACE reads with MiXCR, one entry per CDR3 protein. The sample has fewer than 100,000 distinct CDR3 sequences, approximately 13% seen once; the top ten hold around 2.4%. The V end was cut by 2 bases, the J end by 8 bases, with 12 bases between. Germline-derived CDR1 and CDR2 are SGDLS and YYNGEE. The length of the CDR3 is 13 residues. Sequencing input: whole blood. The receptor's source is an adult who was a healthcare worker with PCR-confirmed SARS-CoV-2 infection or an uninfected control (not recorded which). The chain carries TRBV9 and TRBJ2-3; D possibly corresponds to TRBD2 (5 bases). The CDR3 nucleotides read TGTGCCAGCAGCGTTGGACTCTCCGGTACGCAGTATTTT. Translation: CASSVGLSGTQYF.